These 30 T cell receptor beta chains came from one sample sequenced in a study of cytomegalovirus exposure and HLA in healthy donors. The PCR ran on 60 Vbeta and 13 Jbeta primers. Method: immunoSEQ multiplex PCR; TCRdb's copy keeps in-frame clones and lacks some. Counted here are 160,000 or so clones, around 78% occurring once; the ten biggest clones make up approximately 1.5%. Sequencing was performed on PBMCs. Receptor source: a man aged 40-55 years in good health and CMV-seronegative.

The chain joins TRBV18 to TRBJ1-1; no clear D. The ends were cut back, 6 bases at V and 1 base at J, with 9 bases in the middle. The germline V gene has CDR1 KGHSH and CDR2 LQKENI. The CDR3 length is 13 residues. The CDR3 here is CASSYMSNTEAFF. The CDR3 DNA reads as TGTGCCAGCTCGTATATGTCGAACACTGAAGCTTTCTTT.

Here the CDR3 DNA reads TGTGCCAGCAGTCCATTTACTAGCGGGAGGGCCGCGTGGAATGAGCAGTTCTTC. Translated: CASSPFTSGRAAWNEQFF. The chain joins TRBV27 to TRBJ2-1; 13 bases are a match to TRBD2. The CDR3 has 18 amino acids. Unmatched junction bases numbered 14, after V lost 5 bases and J lost 7 bases. Germline values: CDR1 MNHEY, CDR2 SMNVEV (reference sequence).

V gene TRBV5-4 combines with J gene TRBJ2-7; TRBD1 matches at 11 bases. Germline V lookup: CDR1 SGHNT, CDR2 YYREEE (reference sequence). The CDR3 runs to 16 residues. V gave up 2 bases and J gave up 4 bases; unmatched junction bases: 8. CDR3 sequence: CASSFFPGQGGYEQYF. CDR3 DNA sequence: TGTGCCAGCAGCTTCTTCCCGGGACAGGGGGGGTACGAGCAGTACTTC.

A single count supports this clone. The same CDR3 can be traced to other DNA sequences in this sample. V and J are TRBV5-1 and TRBJ1-1, with D hard to call. Trimming took off 1 base at V and 1 base at J, with 5 bases between the two ends. This CDR3 region has 13 residues. Per germline, CDR1 SGHRS and CDR2 YFSETQ. The CDR3 region has the DNA TGCGCCAGCAGCTTGCAGGAGAACACTGAAGCTTTCTTT. Residues: CASSLQENTEAFF.

J is TRBJ2-1 and V is TRBV27, with 7 positions matching TRBD1. The CDR3 has 15 amino acids. Germline CDR1 reads MNHEY; CDR2 reads SMNVEV (reference sequence). The V gene end was trimmed by 3 bases and the J gene end by 2 bases; junction bases not matched to a gene: 4. The DNA for the CDR3 is TGTGCCAGCAGTTTCCGACAGGGTGCCTACAATGAGCAGTTCTTC. This codes for CASSFRQGAYNEQFF.

The V and J genes are TRBV5-1 and TRBJ2-1; D is unresolved. This CDR3 spans 17 amino acids. Trimming removed 4 bases from V and 0 bases from J, with 17 bases in between. Per germline, CDR1 SGHRS and CDR2 YFSETQ. The DNA for the CDR3 is TGCGCCAGCAGCCCAGGTGAAGCTTCCGACTCCTACAATGAGCAGTTCTTC. This sequence encodes CASSPGEASDSYNEQFF.

V and J are TRBV11-3 and TRBJ2-7; 8 nucleotides match TRBD2. Germline CDR1 is SGHNT and CDR2 is YENEEA. This CDR3 comprises 16 residues. Losses at the gene ends were 5 bases for V and 5 bases for J; bases not matched to a gene: 14. The CDR3 coding sequence is TGTGCCAGCAGCCCCCGGGGGGGCGGGAGTGCGAACGAGCAGTACTTC. It specifies CASSPRGGGSANEQYF.

The chain links TRBV19 to TRBJ2-2, with 8 bases matching TRBD2. Germline CDR1 and CDR2: LNHDA and SQIVND (reference sequence). V was pared by 8 bases and J by 8 bases, with 4 bases of the junction left unmatched. There are 12 residues in the CDR3. The CDR3 reads CASGTSVGELFF. CDR3 DNA: TGTGCCAGTGGGACTAGTGTGGGGGAGCTGTTTTTT. The full variable domain, completed using reference TRBV19 and TRBJ2-2, is DGGITQSPKYLFRKEGQNVTLSCEQNLNHDAMYWYRQDPGQGLRLIYYSQIVNDFQKGDIAEGYSVSREKKESFPLTVTSAQKNPTAFYLCASGTSVGELFFGEGSRLTVL.

V gene TRBV7-3 combines with J gene TRBJ1-1, with a weak D call TRBD1 (5 bases). V dropped 5 bases and J dropped 4 bases, with 14 bases sitting between them. Germline CDR1 and CDR2: SGHTA and FQGTGA. This CDR3 has 14 amino acids. CDR3 DNA sequence: TGTGCCAGCAGCCCGAATTCAGGGCCCACTGAAGCTTTCTTT. This translates into CASSPNSGPTEAFF.

For this clone: One junction end does not reproduce the germline sequence, and a read error may be involved. The chain links TRBV7-9 to TRBJ1-5, with D possibly TRBD1 on 5 matching bases. The length of the CDR3 is 12 residues. The germline V gene has CDR1 SEHNR and CDR2 FQNEAQ (reference sequence). The DNA for the CDR3 is TGTTCCAGCACTACAGGTAATCAGCCCCAGCATTTT. Its translation: CSSTTGNQPQHF.

This clone was picked up one time. The V call is TRBV7-9, the J call TRBJ1-1, with unresolved D. Trimming stripped 2 bases from V and 3 bases from J, with 10 bases between. The germline gives CDR1 SEHNR, CDR2 FQNEAQ (reference sequence). The CDR3 sequence is 14 residues long. The CDR3 coding sequence is TGTGCCAGCAGCTTACTGGCAGGCGACACTGAAGCTTTCTTT. Protein product: CASSLLAGDTEAFF.

J is TRBJ2-7 and V is TRBV14; possibly TRBD1 for D (6 bases). Trimming took off 1 base at V and 2 bases at J, with 15 bases between the two ends. Germline V CDR1 and CDR2: SGHDN, FVKESK. This CDR3 region has 16 residues. Here the CDR3 DNA reads TGTGCCAGCAGCCAAGGAGGGCAGGGGCGGACCTACGAGCAGTACTTC. It encodes CASSQGGQGRTYEQYF.

The gene calls are TRBV18 and TRBJ1-2, with D possibly TRBD1 on 6 matching bases. Trimming took 2 bases from V and 2 from J, leaving 12 bases between them. Per germline, CDR1 KGHSH and CDR2 LQKENI. The CDR3 has 15 amino acids. The CDR3 DNA reads TGTGCCAGCTCACCAAGGACAGAACTAAACTATGGCTACACCTTC. It codes for CASSPRTELNYGYTF.

The J gene is TRBJ2-7, the V gene TRBV27, with TRBD2 matching 8 bases. With 6 bases clipped from V and 4 bases from J, the junction kept 14 bases outside the gene matches. This CDR3 contains 16 residues. Looked up from germline, CDR1 is MNHEY and CDR2 is SMNVEV (reference sequence). For the CDR3, the DNA is TGTGCCAGCAGATCCCTTCGGTCGGGGGGGACTTACGAGCAGTACTTC. Its protein is CASRSLRSGGTYEQYF.

This chain uses TRBV9 with TRBJ1-1; possibly TRBD1 for D (5 bases). The CDR3 spans 12 residues. V gave up 4 bases and J gave up 8 bases, with 12 bases separating them. Looked up from germline, CDR1 is SGDLS and CDR2 is YYNGEE. The CDR3 coding sequence is TGTGCCAGCAGCCCCGATGACAGAGAAGCTTTCTTT. Protein: CASSPDDREAFF.

There are a few counts of this clone. The V and J genes are TRBV25-1 and TRBJ2-7; D is perhaps TRBD2 (5 bases). Trimming left V 2 bases short and J 3 bases short, with 20 bases between. CDR1 is MGHDK and CDR2 is SYGVNS in the germline V gene. The CDR3 is 17 amino acids. CDR3 in amino acids: CASSEPIEGRGNYEQYF. The CDR3 nucleotides read TGTGCCAGCAGTGAACCCATAGAGGGTCGGGGTAACTACGAGCAGTACTTC.

This clone was observed a few times. CDR3 residues: CASSYSAGVGQPQHF. Written as DNA, the CDR3 is TGTGCCAGCAGTTACTCGGCAGGGGTTGGGCAGCCCCAGCATTTT. The rearrangement links TRBV6-5 to TRBJ1-5; the D gene is possibly TRBD1 (6 bases). Germline V gives CDR1 MNHEY, CDR2 SVGAGI. V gave up 0 bases and J gave up 7 bases, with 13 bases separating them. There are 15 residues in the CDR3.

V and J are TRBV6-1 and TRBJ2-3, with unresolved D. Germline-derived CDR1 and CDR2 are MNHNS and SASEGT. Trimming left V 2 bases short and J 3 bases short, with 6 bases between. The CDR3 spans 13 residues. The DNA of the CDR3 is TGTGCCAGCAGTGAATTCCCAACAGATACGCAGTATTTT. This encodes CASSEFPTDTQYF.

The rearrangement links TRBV27 to TRBJ2-7; D is perhaps TRBD1 (6 bases). CDR3 size: 16 residues. CDR1 MNHEY and CDR2 SMNVEV come from the germline V gene (reference sequence). V lost 5 bases to trimming and J lost 3 bases, with 20 bases between them. As DNA, the CDR3 is TGTGCCAGCAGTCCAACCGAGTTACGGGGACACTACGAGCAGTACTTC. It specifies CASSPTELRGHYEQYF.

This clone has a handful of counts. This chain connects TRBV7-9 to TRBJ1-4; 8 nucleotides align to TRBD1. This CDR3 comprises 14 residues. V lost 5 bases, J lost 4 bases, and 3 bases stayed unmatched. The germline V gene encodes CDR1 SEHNR and CDR2 FQNEAQ (reference sequence). CDR3 in DNA: TGTGCCAGCAGCCTGGACAGGGATAATGAAAAACTGTTTTTT. Encoded protein: CASSLDRDNEKLFF.

The chain combines TRBV15 with TRBJ1-3; 9 nucleotides agree with TRBD1. The CDR3 has 17 residues. CDR1 LNHNV and CDR2 YYDKDF come from the germline V gene (reference sequence). V shed 3 bases and J 4 bases; nucleotides not matched to a gene: 10. The DNA of the CDR3 is TGTGCCACCAGCAGGGGGACAGGGCGCTTCGGAGGAAACACCATATATTTT. Its protein product is CATSRGTGRFGGNTIYF.

The chain is built from TRBV6-5 and TRBJ2-5, with 10 bases aligning to TRBD2. The CDR3 runs to 14 residues. Trimming at V came to 4 bases and at J to 5 bases, leaving 4 bases not matched to a gene. CDR1 is MNHEY, CDR2 SVGAGI, per germline. CDR3 protein: CASSSPSGSETQYF. The CDR3 coding sequence is TGTGCCAGCAGTTCTCCTAGCGGGAGCGAGACCCAGTACTTC.

The rearrangement uses TRBV7-9 and TRBJ2-1; D unresolved. CDR3 length equals 13 residues. CDR1 and CDR2 from the germline V gene are SEHNR and FQNEAQ (reference sequence). Deletions cut 1 base from V and 6 bases from J, with 7 bases between. In DNA form, the CDR3 reads TGTGCCAGCAGCTTAGGGAGCAGCAATGAGCAGTTCTTC. Its translation: CASSLGSSNEQFF. The entire variable domain, with the rest obtained from reference TRBV7-9 and TRBJ2-1, is as follows: DTGVSQNPRHKITKRGQNVTFRCDPISEHNRLYWYRQTLGQGPEFLTYFQNEAQLEKSRLLSDRFSAERPKGSFSTLEIQRTEQGDSAMYLCASSLGSSNEQFFGPGTRLTVL.

This clone was detected a few times. The chain joins TRBV13 to TRBJ1-2; D gene ambiguous. The CDR3 is made up of 18 amino acids. Trimming took 1 base from V and 4 from J, leaving 22 bases between them. Per the germline V gene, CDR1 is PRHDT and CDR2 is FYEKMQ (reference sequence). For the CDR3, the DNA is TGTGCCAGCAGCTTAGTAAAGTTGAACACGGAGAACCCCTATGGCTACACCTTC. This encodes CASSLVKLNTENPYGYTF. Filled out from reference TRBV13 and TRBJ1-2, the complete variable domain reads AAGVIQSPRHLIKEKRETATLKCYPIPRHDTVYWYQQGPGQDPQFLISFYEKMQSDKGSIPDRFSAQQFSDYHSELNMSSLELGDSALYFCASSLVKLNTENPYGYTFGSGTRLTVV.

The rearrangement uses TRBV7-9 and TRBJ2-7; TRBD1 matches at 8 bases. The CDR3 totals 14 residues. Germline loops: CDR1 SEHNR, CDR2 FQNEAQ (reference sequence). V lost 5 bases to trimming and J lost 4 bases; unmatched junction nucleotides: 7. The CDR3 loop is CASSPGTGDYEQYF. The DNA for the CDR3 is TGTGCCAGCAGCCCCGGGACAGGAGATTACGAGCAGTACTTC.

V usage is TRBV10-3 and J usage is TRBJ2-5, with 7 nucleotides matching TRBD1. Trimming at V came to 0 bases and at J to 5 bases, leaving 3 bases not matched to a gene. Germline CDR1 reads ENHRY; CDR2 reads SYGVKD. The CDR3 extends over 14 amino acids. This chain's CDR3 is CAISESDRRETQYF. DNA of the CDR3: TGTGCCATCAGTGAGTCGGACAGGAGGGAGACCCAGTACTTC.

The chain links TRBV11-2 to TRBJ2-7; 10 bases are a match to TRBD1. Trimming at V came to 5 bases and at J to 6 bases, leaving 10 bases not matched to a gene. Germline loops: CDR1 SGHAT, CDR2 FQNNGV. The CDR3 contains 15 residues. CDR3 sequence (DNA): TGTGCCAGCAGCCGCTGGGACAGGGGTACGGGCGAGCAGTACTTC. Translating gives CASSRWDRGTGEQYF.

The chain joins TRBV10-3 to TRBJ1-1; possible D gene TRBD1, 6 bases. CDR1 is ENHRY and CDR2 is SYGVKD in the germline V gene. Trimming stripped 0 bases from V and 6 bases from J, with 8 bases between. This CDR3 region has 13 residues. The CDR3, as DNA: TGTGCCATCAGTGAGTCCAGGGGTGCTGAAGCTTTCTTT. Translating gives CAISESRGAEAFF.

This clone came up a few times. This chain connects TRBV28 to TRBJ2-2, with 7 bases matching TRBD2. The junction had 5 bases not matched to a gene; V was cut back by 5 bases and J by 5 bases. The CDR3 covers 14 residues. Germline values: CDR1 MDHEN, CDR2 SYDVKM. The CDR3 is CASSPGGPTGELFF. The CDR3 DNA reads as TGTGCCAGCAGTCCGGGAGGCCCGACCGGGGAGCTGTTTTTT. Based on the CDR3 plus reference TRBV28 and TRBJ2-2, the full variable domain is DVKVTQSSRYLVKRTGEKVFLECVQDMDHENMFWYRQDPGLGLRLIYFSYDVKMKEKGDIPEGYSVSREKKERFSLILESASTNQTSMYLCASSPGGPTGELFFGEGSRLTVL.

The genes are TRBV27 and TRBJ2-2; TRBD1 matches at 9 bases. Germline assignment: CDR1 MNHEY and CDR2 SMNVEV (reference sequence). With V trimmed by 3 bases and J by 6 bases, 5 bases remained unmatched. CDR3 length: 15 amino acids. The DNA for the CDR3 is TGTGCCAGCAGTTTCCGGACAGGGGAGGCCGGGGAGCTGTTTTTT. Residues: CASSFRTGEAGELFF.